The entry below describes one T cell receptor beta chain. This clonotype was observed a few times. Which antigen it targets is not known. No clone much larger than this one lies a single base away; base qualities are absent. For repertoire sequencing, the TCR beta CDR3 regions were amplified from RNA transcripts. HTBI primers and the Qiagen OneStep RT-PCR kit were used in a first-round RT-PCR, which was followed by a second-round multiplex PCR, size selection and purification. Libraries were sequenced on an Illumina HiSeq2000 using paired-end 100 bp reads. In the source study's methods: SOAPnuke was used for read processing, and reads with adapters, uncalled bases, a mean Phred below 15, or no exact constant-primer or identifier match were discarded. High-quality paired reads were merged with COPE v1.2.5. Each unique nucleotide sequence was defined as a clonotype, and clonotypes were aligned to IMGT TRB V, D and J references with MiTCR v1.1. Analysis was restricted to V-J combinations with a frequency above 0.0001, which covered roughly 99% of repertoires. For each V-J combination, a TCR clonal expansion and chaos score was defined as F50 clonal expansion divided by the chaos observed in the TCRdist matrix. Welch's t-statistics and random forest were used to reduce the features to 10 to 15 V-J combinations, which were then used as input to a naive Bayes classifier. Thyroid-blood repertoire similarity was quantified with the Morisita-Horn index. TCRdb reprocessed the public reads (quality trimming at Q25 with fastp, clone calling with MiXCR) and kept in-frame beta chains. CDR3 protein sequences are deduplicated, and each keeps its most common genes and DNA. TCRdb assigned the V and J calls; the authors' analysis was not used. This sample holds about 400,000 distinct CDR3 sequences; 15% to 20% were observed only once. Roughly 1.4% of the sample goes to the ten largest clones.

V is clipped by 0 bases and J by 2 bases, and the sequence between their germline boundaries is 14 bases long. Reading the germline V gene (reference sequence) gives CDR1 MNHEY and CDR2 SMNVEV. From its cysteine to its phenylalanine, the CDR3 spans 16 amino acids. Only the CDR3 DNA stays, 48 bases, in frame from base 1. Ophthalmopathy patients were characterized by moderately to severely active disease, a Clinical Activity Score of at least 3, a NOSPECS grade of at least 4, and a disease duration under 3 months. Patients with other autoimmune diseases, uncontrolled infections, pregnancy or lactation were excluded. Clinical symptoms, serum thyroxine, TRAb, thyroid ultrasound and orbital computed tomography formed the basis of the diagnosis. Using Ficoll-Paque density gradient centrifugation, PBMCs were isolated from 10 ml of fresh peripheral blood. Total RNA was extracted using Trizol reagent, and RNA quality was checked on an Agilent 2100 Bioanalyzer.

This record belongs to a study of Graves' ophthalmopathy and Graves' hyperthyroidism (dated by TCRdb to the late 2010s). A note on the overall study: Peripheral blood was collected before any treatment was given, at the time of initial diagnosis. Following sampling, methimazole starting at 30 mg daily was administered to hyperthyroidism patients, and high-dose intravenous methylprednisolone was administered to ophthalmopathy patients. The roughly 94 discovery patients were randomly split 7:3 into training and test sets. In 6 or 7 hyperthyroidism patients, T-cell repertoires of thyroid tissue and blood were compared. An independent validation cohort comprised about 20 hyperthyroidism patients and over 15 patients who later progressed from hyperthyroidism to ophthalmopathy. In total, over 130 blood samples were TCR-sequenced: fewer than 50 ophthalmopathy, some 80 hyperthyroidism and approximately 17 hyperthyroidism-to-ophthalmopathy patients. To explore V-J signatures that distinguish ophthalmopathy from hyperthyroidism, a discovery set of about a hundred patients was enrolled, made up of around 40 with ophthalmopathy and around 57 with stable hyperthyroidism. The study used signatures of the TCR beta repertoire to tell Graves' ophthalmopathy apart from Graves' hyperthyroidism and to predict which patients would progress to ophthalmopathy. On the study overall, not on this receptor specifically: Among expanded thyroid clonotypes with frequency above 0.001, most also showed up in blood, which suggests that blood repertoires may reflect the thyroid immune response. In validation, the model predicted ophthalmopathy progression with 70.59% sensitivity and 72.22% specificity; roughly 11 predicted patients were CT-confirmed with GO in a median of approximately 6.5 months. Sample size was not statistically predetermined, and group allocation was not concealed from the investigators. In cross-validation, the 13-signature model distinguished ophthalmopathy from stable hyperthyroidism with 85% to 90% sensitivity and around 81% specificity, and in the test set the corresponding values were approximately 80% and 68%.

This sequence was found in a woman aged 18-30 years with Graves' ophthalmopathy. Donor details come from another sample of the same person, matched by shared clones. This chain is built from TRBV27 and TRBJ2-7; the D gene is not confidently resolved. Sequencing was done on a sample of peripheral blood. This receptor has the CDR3 CASSLSRQVLPYEQYF. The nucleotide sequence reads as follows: TGTGCCAGCAGTTTATCGAGGCAGGTCCTTCCCTACGAGCAGTACTTC.